This T cell receptor (beta chain) was recovered during a study of T cell responses to AZD1222 COVID-19 vaccine. This clone was counted at least ten times. This CDR3 contains 15 residues. V was trimmed by 0 bases and J by 2 bases, leaving 11 bases between them. Germline CDR1 LGHNA, CDR2 YSLEER. Clones were read by immunoSEQ multiplex PCR, and TCRdb kept only the in-frame ones, dropping some. The data show some 150,000 clones, with about 90% seen just once and approximately 2.1% held by the top ten. V usage is TRBV4-3 and J usage is TRBJ2-7, with D hard to call. This receptor was identified in an adult in good health. The sequenced sample was peripheral blood, obtained on day 0 of AZD1222 vaccination. The CDR3 bases are TGCGCCAGCAGCCAAGAAGCCGGGTCCGCCTACGAGCAGTACTTC. Its translation: CASSQEAGSAYEQYF.